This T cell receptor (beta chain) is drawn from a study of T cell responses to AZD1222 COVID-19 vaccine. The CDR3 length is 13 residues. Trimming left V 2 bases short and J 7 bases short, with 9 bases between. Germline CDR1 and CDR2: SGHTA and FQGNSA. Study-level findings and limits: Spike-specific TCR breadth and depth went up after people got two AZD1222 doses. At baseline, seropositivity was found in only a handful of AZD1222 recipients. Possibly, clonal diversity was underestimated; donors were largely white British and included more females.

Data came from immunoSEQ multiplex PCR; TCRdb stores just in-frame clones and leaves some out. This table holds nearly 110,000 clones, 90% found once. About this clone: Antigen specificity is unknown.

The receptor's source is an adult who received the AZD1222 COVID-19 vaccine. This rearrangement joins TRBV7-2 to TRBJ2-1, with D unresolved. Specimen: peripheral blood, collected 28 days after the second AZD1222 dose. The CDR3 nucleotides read TGTGCCAGCAGCTTATTTTACCCTAATGAGCAGTTCTTC. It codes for CASSLFYPNEQFF.